This entry lists 21 T cell receptor beta chains sequenced from one sample in a study of a mutant IDH1 vaccine in newly diagnosed glioma. Time point defined: week 23, last vaccination. Each dose of the vaccine consisted of 300 ug of mutant IDH1 20-mer peptide, with topical imiquimod. Clones were read by immunoSEQ multiplex PCR, and TCRdb kept only the in-frame ones, dropping some. The table shows about 60,000 clones, with over 70% occurring only once. These receptors lack a known antigen. Specimen: PBMCs, collected from a glioma patient whose treatment included an IDH1 peptide vaccine. The receptors originated from a man aged 18 to 29 with glioma.

V gene TRBV19 combines with J gene TRBJ2-1; D is possibly TRBD1 (6 bases). The CDR3 sequence is 14 residues long. The V gene lost 4 bases and the J gene lost 13 bases, with 20 bases spanning the gap. Germline loops: CDR1 LNHDA, CDR2 SQIVND (reference sequence). The CDR3 reads CASSSPGETIKQFF. Here the CDR3 DNA reads TGTGCCAGTAGTAGTCCAGGGGAGACGATTAAACAGTTCTTC.

V is TRBV11-3 and J is TRBJ1-1; D remains unclear. V was shortened by 4 bases and J by 4 bases, with 19 bases between the two germline ends. Germline CDR1 is SGHNT and CDR2 is YENEEA. There are 16 residues in the CDR3. CDR3 sequence: CASSCYSGPPGTEAFF. Here the CDR3 DNA reads TGTGCCAGCAGCTGCTACAGTGGGCCCCCCGGCACTGAAGCTTTCTTT.

The V and J genes are TRBV6-6 and TRBJ2-5; 8 bases align to TRBD1. The CDR3 extends over 15 amino acids. CDR1 and CDR2 from the germline V gene are MNHNY and SVGAGI (reference sequence). Unmatched junction bases numbered 14, after V lost 6 bases and J lost 8 bases. CDR3 DNA sequence: TGTGCCAGCAGCTCGTCTGACAGGGGAAAAGGAACCCAGTACTTC. Protein sequence: CASSSSDRGKGTQYF.

The genes are TRBV7-2 and TRBJ2-1, with D perhaps matching TRBD1 or TRBD2 (5 bases each). The germline gives CDR1 SGHTA, CDR2 FQGNSA. Trimming cost V 5 bases and J 7 bases, with 21 bases left between them. This CDR3 is built from 16 residues. The CDR3 DNA is TGTGCCAGCAGCGCCCCGGGGAACCAGGGACGGAATGAGCAGTTCTTC. The encoded protein is CASSAPGNQGRNEQFF. Complete variable domain (other parts from reference TRBV7-2 and TRBJ2-1): GAGVSQSPSNKVTEKGKDVELRCDPISGHTALYWYRQSLGQGLEFLIYFQGNSAPDKSGLPSDRFSAERTGGSVSTLTIQRTQQEDSAVYLCASSAPGNQGRNEQFFGPGTRLTVL.

The V gene is TRBV7-2, the J gene TRBJ2-1, with a tentative D call TRBD2 (6 bases). V was cut by 4 bases and J by 5 bases, with 18 bases left in between. Per germline, CDR1 SGHTA and CDR2 FQGNSA. This CDR3 region has 16 residues. The CDR3, as DNA: TGTGCCAGCAGCTACGGACGCGGGTGGAGGGACAATGAGCAGTTCTTC. Amino acid sequence: CASSYGRGWRDNEQFF.

The rearrangement uses TRBV5-1 and TRBJ2-7; D might be TRBD1 (6 bases). V shed 6 bases and J shed 6 bases, with 10 bases lying between them. The CDR3 sequence is 11 residues long. Looked up from germline, CDR1 is SGHRS and CDR2 is YFSETQ. Here the CDR3 DNA reads TGCGCCAGCATGGCAGGGGTCGAGCAGTACTTC. Translation: CASMAGVEQYF.

This rearrangement joins TRBV19 to TRBJ1-1; 9 nucleotides match TRBD1. The germline V gene encodes CDR1 LNHDA and CDR2 SQIVND (reference sequence). The ends lost 9 bases at V and 6 bases at J; junction bases unmatched: 17. The CDR3 has 16 residues. CDR3 sequence reads: CARGPGQGVLDAEAFF. The CDR3 DNA reads TGTGCCAGGGGACCGGGACAGGGAGTTTTGGACGCTGAAGCTTTCTTT.

The J gene is TRBJ1-2, the V gene TRBV28; the D is unclear. Trimming took 4 bases from V and 2 from J, leaving 14 bases between them. The CDR3 extends over 15 amino acids. Per the germline V gene, CDR1 is MDHEN and CDR2 is SYDVKM. Here the CDR3 DNA reads TGTGCCAGCAGTTCCCCTGGACTGGGAAACTATGGCTACACCTTC. This sequence encodes CASSSPGLGNYGYTF.

This sequence joins TRBV7-2 and TRBJ1-1; tentative D call: TRBD1 (6 bases). CDR1 is SGHTA, CDR2 FQGNSA, per germline. This CDR3 is built from 13 residues. V was trimmed by 6 bases and J by 3 bases, leaving 11 bases between them. CDR3 nucleotide sequence: TGTGCCAGCAGTACAGGGAGGGACACTGAAGCTTTCTTT. This encodes CASSTGRDTEAFF.

This chain connects TRBV19 to TRBJ1-5, with D hard to call. V was clipped by 7 bases and J by 2 bases, with 18 bases between them. The CDR3 spans 16 residues. Germline V gene sequence: CDR1 LNHDA, CDR2 SQIVND (reference sequence). CDR3 bases: TGTGCCAGTACCCCTGGCGGACGGATAGGCAATCAGCCCCAGCATTTT. This encodes CASTPGGRIGNQPQHF. Based on the CDR3 plus reference TRBV19 and TRBJ1-5, the full variable domain is DGGITQSPKYLFRKEGQNVTLSCEQNLNHDAMYWYRQDPGQGLRLIYYSQIVNDFQKGDIAEGYSVSREKKESFPLTVTSAQKNPTAFYLCASTPGGRIGNQPQHFGDGTRLSIL.

The J gene is TRBJ1-1, the V gene TRBV18; 7 positions match TRBD1. The V segment lost 4 bases and the J segment 1 base; nucleotides outside the gene matches: 9. CDR1 and CDR2 from the germline V gene are KGHSH and LQKENI. The CDR3 contains 16 residues. CDR3 DNA sequence: TGTGCCAGCTCACTGAACCGGGACAGCCCGAACACTGAAGCTTTCTTT. This gives the protein CASSLNRDSPNTEAFF.

The rearrangement uses TRBV7-6 and TRBJ1-1; 8 nucleotides match TRBD1. The germline V gene has CDR1 SGHVS and CDR2 FNYEAQ. This CDR3 has 14 amino acids. Trimming at V came to 2 bases and at J to 4 bases, leaving 3 bases not matched to a gene. CDR3 protein: CASSLQGAGTEAFF. The DNA for the CDR3 is TGTGCCAGCAGCTTACAGGGGGCTGGCACTGAAGCTTTCTTT.

This chain uses TRBV6-6 with TRBJ2-5; TRBD2 aligns across 7 bases. CDR1 and CDR2 from the germline V gene are MNHNY and SVGAGI (reference sequence). The V segment lost 2 bases and the J segment 4 bases; nucleotides outside the gene matches: 7. CDR3 length equals 15 residues. CDR3 region: CASSYGAGVRETQYF. The CDR3, as DNA: TGTGCCAGCAGTTACGGTGCGGGGGTTAGAGAGACCCAGTACTTC.

V and J are TRBV5-6 and TRBJ1-2; possibly TRBD1 for D (6 bases). CDR1 is SGHDT, CDR2 YYEEEE, per germline. Trimming took off 6 bases at V and 8 bases at J, with 26 bases between the two ends. This CDR3 contains 16 residues. This CDR3 reads CASTLWTDAWYGGYTF. The DNA for the CDR3 is TGTGCCAGCACCCTCTGGACAGACGCCTGGTATGGCGGCTACACCTTC.

The gene calls are TRBV5-6 and TRBJ1-6; D might be TRBD1 (6 bases). V lost 1 base, J lost 10 bases, and 12 bases lay in between. CDR3 length: 14 residues. The germline CDR1 and CDR2 sequences are SGHDT and YYEEEE. The CDR3 spells CASSLRGGNSPLHF. CDR3 DNA: TGTGCCAGCAGCTTGAGGGGGGGGAACTCACCCCTCCACTTT.

The rearrangement links TRBV27 to TRBJ1-6, with D hard to call. The V and J ends lost 0 bases and 4 bases respectively, with 10 bases between them. Germline-derived CDR1 and CDR2 are MNHEY and SMNVEV (reference sequence). The CDR3 has 16 residues. CDR3 in amino acids: CASSLSPAGYNSPLHF. CDR3 in DNA: TGTGCCAGCAGTTTATCCCCAGCCGGATATAATTCACCCCTCCACTTT.

The V and J genes are TRBV4-1 and TRBJ1-4, with TRBD1 matching over 11 bases. V lost 4 bases, J lost 3 bases, and 10 bases stayed unmatched. The CDR3 has 18 amino acids. In germline, CDR1 is MGHRA, CDR2 YSYEKL. The CDR3, as DNA: TGCGCCAGCAGCCCTAGGACAGGGGGCGCAGGGTCTAATGAAAAACTGTTTTTT. Translation gives CASSPRTGGAGSNEKLFF.

The chain employs TRBV9 and TRBJ1-1; the D gene is possibly TRBD1 (5 bases). The CDR3 is 15 residues long. Germline V gene lookup returns CDR1 SGDLS and CDR2 YYNGEE. V lost 3 bases and J lost 2, with 14 bases in between. The DNA for the CDR3 is TGTGCCAGCAGCGATCTGAGGGGAGGAAACACTGAAGCTTTCTTT. Amino acid sequence: CASSDLRGGNTEAFF.

J is TRBJ2-4 and V is TRBV7-8; TRBD1 matches 7 bases. The germline V gene has CDR1 SGHVS and CDR2 FQNEAQ. The CDR3 covers 16 residues. Trimming at V came to 1 base and at J to 4 bases, leaving 7 bases not matched to a gene. The CDR3 protein is CASSLESGDRKNIQYF. The DNA for the CDR3 is TGTGCCAGCAGCTTAGAATCCGGGGACAGAAAAAACATTCAGTACTTC.

This clone was seen a few times. The chain has TRBV2 and TRBJ1-2, with 9 bases matching TRBD1. Germline CDR1 reads SNHLY; CDR2 reads FYNNEI. The CDR3 extends over 12 amino acids. Trimming removed 9 bases from V and 3 bases from J; junction bases left unmatched: 2. The CDR3 loop is CARDRGYYGYTF. CDR3 nucleotide sequence: TGTGCCAGAGACAGGGGGTACTATGGCTACACCTTC.

The chain links TRBV7-2 to TRBJ2-2; the D is unclear. Germline CDR1 is SGHTA and CDR2 is FQGNSA. The germline V and J ends were trimmed by 4 bases and 4 bases, with 7 bases remaining between them. The CDR3 length is 13 residues. The CDR3 nucleotides read TGTGCCAGCAGCTCTCAGTCCACCGGGGAGCTGTTTTTT. Encoded protein: CASSSQSTGELFF. Based on the CDR3 plus reference TRBV7-2 and TRBJ2-2, the full variable domain is GAGVSQSPSNKVTEKGKDVELRCDPISGHTALYWYRQSLGQGLEFLIYFQGNSAPDKSGLPSDRFSAERTGGSVSTLTIQRTQQEDSAVYLCASSSQSTGELFFGEGSRLTVL.